The present T cell receptor beta chain was sequenced within a study of blood T cell repertoires in COVID-19. Study background: Material from acute and convalescent COVID-19 was sourced from the United States, Italy and Spain. T cells, B-cell-depleted T cells, or PBMCs supplied cDNA or gDNA.

The germline V and J ends were trimmed by 3 bases and 2 bases, with 11 bases remaining between them. There are 14 residues in the CDR3. Germline V gene lookup returns CDR1 SEHNR and CDR2 FQNEAQ (reference sequence). Study processing details: Reference gene primer amplification in the assay estimated nucleated cell counts. Assay: immunoSEQ multiplex PCR; the TCRdb copy retains only in-frame clones and omits some. V and J calls and clone size are as listed in that table; D and trimming were resolved from the DNA. In the table there are about 64,000 clones, approximately 91% of which are singletons. This chain links TRBV7-9 with TRBJ2-7, with D possibly TRBD1 on 6 matching bases. The clonotype comes from a human donor in a cohort sampled during active COVID-19. Sample: peripheral blood. The CDR3 nucleotides are TGTGCCAGCAGCTTCGGGGACAAGACCTACGAGCAGTACTTC. Protein product: CASSFGDKTYEQYF.